The present T cell receptor beta chain was sequenced within a study of radiotherapy plus CTLA-4 blockade in lung cancer. This clone was counted a single time. Produced via immunoSEQ multiplex PCR; TCRdb's table is partial and in-frame only. The sample lists some 70,000 clones, around three quarters occurring once. The germline V gene has CDR1 SGDLS and CDR2 YYNGEE. The CDR3 has 16 residues. Trimming cost V 4 bases and J 2 bases, with 15 bases left between them. Each patient with chemo-refractory metastatic non-small-cell lung cancer was treated with focal radiation plus CTLA-4 blockade using ipilimumab.

The starting material was peripheral blood, obtained from a patient treated with radiotherapy plus ipilimumab. This clonotype originated in a human donor with non-small cell lung cancer who had a complete response to radiotherapy plus ipilimumab. This sequence joins TRBV9 and TRBJ2-2; D is tentatively TRBD1 or TRBD2 (7 bases each). The CDR3 sequence: CASSPQGGRNTGELFF. CDR3 in DNA: TGTGCCAGCAGCCCCCAGGGGGGGCGAAACACCGGGGAGCTGTTTTTT.